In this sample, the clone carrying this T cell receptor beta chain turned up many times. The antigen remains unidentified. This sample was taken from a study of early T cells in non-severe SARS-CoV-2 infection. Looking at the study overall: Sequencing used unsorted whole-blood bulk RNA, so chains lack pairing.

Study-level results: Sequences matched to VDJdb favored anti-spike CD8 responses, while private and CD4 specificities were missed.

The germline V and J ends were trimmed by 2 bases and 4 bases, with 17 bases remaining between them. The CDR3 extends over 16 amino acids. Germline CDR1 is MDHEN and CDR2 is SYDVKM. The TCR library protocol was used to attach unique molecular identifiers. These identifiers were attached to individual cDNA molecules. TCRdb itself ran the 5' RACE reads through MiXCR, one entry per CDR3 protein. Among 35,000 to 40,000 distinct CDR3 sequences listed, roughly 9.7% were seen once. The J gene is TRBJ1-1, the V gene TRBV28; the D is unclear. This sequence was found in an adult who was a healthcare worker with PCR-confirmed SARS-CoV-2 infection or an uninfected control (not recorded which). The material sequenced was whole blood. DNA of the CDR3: TGTGCCAGCAGTTTAAATGATGCGTGGACGGTCACTGAAGCTTTCTTT. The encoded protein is CASSLNDAWTVTEAFF.